Sequencing of this T cell receptor (beta chain) was carried out in a study of blood T cell repertoires in COVID-19. The CDR3 has 15 amino acids. Trimming cost V 3 bases and J 13 bases, with 20 bases left between them. CDR1 and CDR2 (germline): SGDLS, YYNGEE. Method: immunoSEQ multiplex PCR; TCRdb's copy keeps in-frame clones and lacks some. The sample includes over 200,000 clones, around 92% of them seen just once. The chain combines TRBV9 with TRBJ1-6; D not resolved. Sequenced input: PBMCs or T cells enriched from blood (not recorded which). This receptor was taken from a woman aged 30 to 39 with acute COVID-19. CDR3 region: CASSALDSYAYPLHF. In DNA form, the CDR3 reads TGTGCCAGCAGCGCCTTGGACTCCTACGCGTATCCCCTCCACTTT.